Shown below are 23 T cell receptor beta chains from a single sample sequenced in a study of blood T cell repertoires in COVID-19. Here immunoSEQ multiplex PCR was the method, and the copy in TCRdb shows in-frame clones only, minus some. The table records 25,000 to 35,000 clones, approximately 84% of them present only once. The sequenced sample was peripheral blood. Receptor source: a woman aged 60-75 years with acute or convalescent COVID-19.

The chain links TRBV27 to TRBJ2-6, with 9 bases fitting TRBD1. Germline V gene sequence: CDR1 MNHEY, CDR2 SMNVEV (reference sequence). The CDR3 sequence is 19 residues long. V shed 6 bases, J shed 1 base, and the junction held 13 bases outside the gene matches. CDR3 loop: CASSYRGQGSSSGANVLTF. CDR3 sequence (DNA): TGTGCCAGCAGCTACCGCGGACAGGGGTCATCTTCTGGGGCCAACGTCCTGACTTTC.

This rearrangement joins TRBV2 to TRBJ2-2; D gene uncertain. CDR3 length equals 11 residues. Between the trimmed V and J ends, which lost 7 bases and 6 bases, there was a span of 6 bases. CDR1 and CDR2 (germline): SNHLY, FYNNEI. The CDR3 region is CASTPSGELFF. As DNA, the CDR3 is TGTGCCAGCACCCCCTCCGGGGAGCTGTTTTTT.

V usage is TRBV9 and J usage is TRBJ2-5; TRBD2 matches at 12 bases. The germline gives CDR1 SGDLS, CDR2 YYNGEE. Losses at the gene ends were 4 bases for V and 2 bases for J; bases not matched to a gene: 9. The CDR3 runs 17 residues. This CDR3 is CASSSRGLAGGQETQYF. CDR3 DNA: TGTGCCAGCAGCTCGAGAGGCCTAGCGGGGGGGCAAGAGACCCAGTACTTC.

V is TRBV28 and J is TRBJ1-2; 8 bases match TRBD1. Germline V gene sequence: CDR1 MDHEN, CDR2 SYDVKM. Trimming removed 7 bases from V and 7 bases from J; junction bases left unmatched: 17. The CDR3 spans 16 residues. CDR3 DNA sequence: TGTGCCAGCATCGGATCAGGGGGCGCACTGTGGGGTGGCTACACCTTC. Protein product: CASIGSGGALWGGYTF.

There are a few counts of this clone. The chain has TRBV9 and TRBJ2-3; 11 positions agree with TRBD2. The CDR3 is 15 amino acids. V was pared by 4 bases and J by 5 bases, with 6 bases of the junction left unmatched. CDR1 is SGDLS, CDR2 YYNGEE, per germline. The DNA of the CDR3 is TGTGCCAGCAGCCCTCCTACTAGCGGGGGAGATACGCAGTATTTT. This sequence encodes CASSPPTSGGDTQYF.

V gene TRBV2 combines with J gene TRBJ1-5; 10 nucleotides align to TRBD1. V shed 4 bases, J shed 5 bases, and the junction held 2 bases outside the gene matches. This CDR3 contains 14 residues. Germline-derived CDR1 and CDR2 are SNHLY and FYNNEI. CDR3 in DNA: TGTGCCAGCAGTGTAGGACAGGGGGATCAGCCCCAGCATTTT. This sequence encodes CASSVGQGDQPQHF.

This sequence joins TRBV27 and TRBJ1-5; D gene unclear. Germline loops: CDR1 MNHEY, CDR2 SMNVEV (reference sequence). With 2 bases removed from V and 7 bases from J, the gap between germline ends came to 9 bases. This CDR3 is built from 13 residues. The CDR3 DNA reads TGTGCCAGCAGTTTAGGATCGGGGCAGCCCCAGCATTTT. Translated, it gives CASSLGSGQPQHF.

The chain joins TRBV3-1 (or the pseudogene TRBV3-2) to TRBJ1-3, with 7 bases aligning to TRBD1. Trimming took 6 bases from V and 1 from J; bases not matched to a gene: 3. CDR1 is LGHDT, CDR2 YNNKEL, per germline (reference sequence). The CDR3 is made up of 14 amino acids. In nucleotides, the CDR3 is TGTGCCAGCAGACACAGGGGTTCTGGAAACACCATATATTTT. Translated: CASRHRGSGNTIYF.

The V gene is TRBV5-4, the J gene TRBJ1-1; D perhaps matches TRBD1 (6 bases). The CDR3 contains 15 residues. V was cut by 3 bases and J by 0 bases, with 12 bases left in between. Germline CDR1 is SGHNT and CDR2 is YYREEE (reference sequence). CDR3 in amino acids: CASSSGTPMNTEAFF. In nucleotides, the CDR3 is TGTGCCAGCAGCTCAGGGACACCAATGAACACTGAAGCTTTCTTT.

The table lists this clone with a count of one. The V and J genes are TRBV10-3 and TRBJ2-1; the match to TRBD2 covers 11 bases. Trimming removed 0 bases from V and 7 bases from J; junction bases left unmatched: 2. The CDR3 contains 15 residues. Germline loops: CDR1 ENHRY, CDR2 SYGVKD. The CDR3: CAISESIAGGNEQFF. CDR3 coding DNA: TGTGCCATCAGTGAGTCCATAGCGGGGGGGAATGAGCAGTTCTTC.

The chain combines TRBV12-3 or TRBV12-4 with TRBJ1-2, with 10 bases that match TRBD1. This CDR3 region has 11 residues. J was trimmed by 7 bases and V by 10 bases; bases with no gene match: 3. The CDR3 DNA follows: TGTGCCATTAGACAGGGGGCTGGCTACACCTTC. Protein: CAIRQGAGYTF.

This clone appeared a few times. This sequence joins TRBV2 and TRBJ2-1, with D possibly matching TRBD1 (6 bases). The V gene's germline CDR1 is SNHLY and CDR2 FYNNEI. Trimming removed 10 bases at V and 6 bases at J, with 13 bases between. The CDR3 is made up of 12 amino acids. Here the CDR3 reads CATHRDGNEQFF. The CDR3 DNA reads as TGTGCCACCCACAGGGACGGCAATGAGCAGTTCTTC.

Here the CDR3 DNA reads TGCAGCGTTGAAGCTGAATCAGGGGGACCCACAGATACGCAGTATTTT. This translates into CSVEAESGGPTDTQYF. The J gene is TRBJ2-3, the V gene TRBV29-1, with TRBD1 matching over 7 bases. J was trimmed by 2 bases and V by 1 base; bases with no gene match: 9. This CDR3 spans 16 amino acids. Germline CDR1 is SQVTM and CDR2 is ANQGSEA.

The rearrangement links TRBV27 to TRBJ1-6, with TRBD1 identical over 7 bases. Germline lookup yields CDR1 MNHEY and CDR2 SMNVEV (reference sequence). The length of the CDR3 is 16 residues. V shed 5 bases, J shed 8 bases, and the junction held 12 bases outside the gene matches. CDR3 sequence (DNA): TGTGCCAGCAGTACCTCCTTGGGGGACAGTGATTCACCCCTCCACTTT. Amino acids: CASSTSLGDSDSPLHF.

V is TRBV5-1 and J is TRBJ2-1, with D possibly being TRBD2 (5 bases). The CDR3 is 18 residues long. Germline loops: CDR1 SGHRS, CDR2 YFSETQ. V dropped 4 bases and J dropped 0 bases, with 20 bases sitting between them. CDR3 region: CASSPRPIGLSSYNEQFF. CDR3 nucleotides: TGCGCCAGCAGCCCGCGTCCCATTGGACTCAGCTCCTACAATGAGCAGTTCTTC.

The chain combines TRBV4-2 with TRBJ2-2, with D possibly being TRBD2 (5 bases). CDR1 and CDR2 from the germline V gene are LGHNA and YNFKEQ. This CDR3 has 19 amino acids. The ends were cut back, 1 base at V and 1 base at J, with 19 bases in the middle. The CDR3 DNA follows: TGTGCCAGCAGCCAAGCTCTGGGCGGAGGACGGGGGAACACCGGGGAGCTGTTTTTT. Protein: CASSQALGGGRGNTGELFF.

The rearrangement links TRBV28 to TRBJ2-7, with 8 bases matching TRBD1. Germline V gene data show CDR1 as MDHEN and CDR2 as SYDVKM. The J segment lost 2 bases and the V segment lost 6 bases, leaving 12 bases of the junction unmatched. This CDR3 has 16 residues. In DNA form, the CDR3 reads TGTGCCAGCAGCAACAGGGTGACAGGGGCTCCCTACGAGCAGTACTTC. Its translation: CASSNRVTGAPYEQYF.

The V and J genes are TRBV29-1 and TRBJ2-1; the match to TRBD1 covers 8 bases. The CDR3 has 13 amino acids. Germline CDR1 and CDR2: SQVTM and ANQGSEA. Losses at the gene ends were 4 bases for V and 12 bases for J; bases not matched to a gene: 11. The CDR3 coding sequence is TGCAGCGTTGGACAGGGGAATGGGCAGGGGCAGTTCTTC. It translates to CSVGQGNGQGQFF.

The CDR3, as DNA: TGCGCCAGCAGCTTGGAGGGACAGGGATTTAGGGCTTTCTTT. Its translation is CASSLEGQGFRAFF. The V and J genes are TRBV5-1 and TRBJ1-1; 9 nucleotides align to TRBD1. From germline, CDR1 is SGHRS and CDR2 YFSETQ. The CDR3 has 14 amino acids. The V and J ends lost 0 bases and 11 bases, in that order; junction bases with no gene match: 8.

This clone was counted a single time. CDR3 bases: TGTGCCAGCAGTTTAACACACCAGCCCCAGCATTTT. Protein sequence: CASSLTHQPQHF. The chain recombines TRBV28 with TRBJ1-5; D gene unclear. The V end was cut by 2 bases, the J end by 7 bases, with 6 bases between. The CDR3 extends over 12 amino acids. CDR1 and CDR2 (germline): MDHEN, SYDVKM.

V and J are TRBV5-6 and TRBJ1-2, with D unresolved. Germline lookup yields CDR1 SGHDT and CDR2 YYEEEE. V was trimmed by 4 bases and J by 4 bases, leaving 11 bases between them. The CDR3 length is 13 residues. CDR3 loop: CASSPGVSYGYTF. In nucleotides, the CDR3 is TGTGCCAGCAGCCCCGGGGTTAGCTATGGCTACACCTTC.

This chain links TRBV6-6 with TRBJ2-3; weak D call: TRBD1 (6 bases). V was cut by 5 bases and J by 5 bases, with 20 bases left in between. The germline CDR1 and CDR2 sequences are MNHNY and SVGAGI (reference sequence). The CDR3 has 16 amino acids. This chain's CDR3 is CASSRTTQGLGDTQYF. In nucleotides, the CDR3 is TGTGCCAGCAGTCGAACAACCCAGGGGCTGGGAGATACGCAGTATTTT.

V usage is TRBV5-1 and J usage is TRBJ2-3, with a tentative D call TRBD1 (5 bases). The CDR3 extends over 14 amino acids. Germline CDR1 and CDR2: SGHRS and YFSETQ. Trimming stripped 5 bases from V and 0 bases from J, with 10 bases between. The CDR3 sequence is CASRDSHSTDTQYF. In DNA form, the CDR3 reads TGCGCCAGCAGAGACAGTCATAGCACAGATACGCAGTATTTT.